Each of the 9 T cell receptor beta chains below was sequenced from the same sample in a study of T cell clonotyping in hematopoietic cell transplantation. The repertoire was sequenced with immunoSEQ multiplex PCR; TCRdb's copy has only in-frame clones and lacks some. The table lists around 2,000 clones, roughly 92% of them singletons. This specimen was peripheral blood mononuclear cells, taken 30 days after allogeneic stem cell transplant. The receptors were gathered from a female patient aged 50 to 60 who had an allogeneic stem cell transplant from a related donor, so the T cells may come from the graft donor. Some clones in this sample may be carry-over from other donors' samples.

CDR3 DNA sequence: TGTGCCAGCTCGTATAGCAATCAGCCCCAGCATTTT. Its protein product is CASSYSNQPQHF. The chain uses TRBV28 and TRBJ1-5, with unresolved D. V lost 8 bases and J 0 bases, leaving 5 bases between the germline ends. The CDR3 is 12 amino acids. Germline V gives CDR1 MDHEN, CDR2 SYDVKM.

The rearrangement links TRBV14 to TRBJ1-1; D possibly corresponds to TRBD1 (5 bases). CDR3 size: 12 residues. Trimming took off 4 bases at V and 7 bases at J, with 10 bases between the two ends. The germline gives CDR1 SGHDN, CDR2 FVKESK. CDR3 coding DNA: TGTGCCAGCAGCCCCGGGACGGTTGAAGCTTTCTTT. This translates into CASSPGTVEAFF.

This chain connects TRBV6-6 to TRBJ1-2; 10 positions agree with TRBD1. Germline lookup yields CDR1 MNHNY and CDR2 SVGAGI (reference sequence). Losses at the gene ends were 4 bases for V and 3 bases for J; bases not matched to a gene: 5. The CDR3 sequence is 15 residues long. The CDR3: CASSLSGTGDYGYTF. For the CDR3, the DNA is TGTGCCAGCAGTTTATCCGGGACAGGGGACTATGGCTACACCTTC.

The chain links TRBV20-1 to TRBJ1-2, with D unclear. Trimming removed 3 bases from V and 3 bases from J, with 5 bases in between. CDR1 DFQATT and CDR2 SNEGSKA come from the germline V gene (reference sequence). The CDR3 consists of 11 residues. CDR3 DNA: TGCAGTGCTAGCCACGACTATGGCTACACCTTC. Its protein is CSASHDYGYTF.

The chain uses TRBV7-9 and TRBJ2-7; D is possibly TRBD1 (6 bases). Trimming left V 3 bases short and J 2 bases short, with 11 bases between. The CDR3 loop spans 14 amino acids. Germline values: CDR1 SEHNR, CDR2 FQNEAQ (reference sequence). The CDR3 region is CASSFGQPAYEQYF. CDR3 nucleotide sequence: TGTGCCAGCAGCTTCGGACAGCCCGCCTACGAGCAGTACTTC.

This clone was observed a handful of times. The gene calls are TRBV7-3 and TRBJ1-5; tentative D call: TRBD1 (5 bases). V gave up 1 base and J gave up 6 bases, with 7 bases separating them. Per germline, CDR1 SGHTA and CDR2 FQGTGA. The CDR3 sequence is 13 residues long. In DNA, the CDR3 is TGTGCCAGCAGCTTAATTCAGGGTCAGCCCCAGCATTTT. Amino acid sequence: CASSLIQGQPQHF.

The genes are TRBV5-1 and TRBJ2-1; D is ambiguous. The germline V gene has CDR1 SGHRS and CDR2 YFSETQ. The CDR3 runs to 15 residues. V lost 0 bases and J 2 bases, leaving 9 bases between the germline ends. The CDR3 region has the DNA TGCGCCAGCAGCTTGGCGAGTGTAACCTACAATGAGCAGTTCTTC. This gives the protein CASSLASVTYNEQFF.

CDR3 region: CASSPEWWPSSYEQYF. The CDR3 nucleotides are TGCGCCAGCAGCCCGGAGTGGTGGCCTAGCTCCTACGAGCAGTACTTC. The chain carries TRBV5-1 and TRBJ2-7, with D uncertain. The CDR3 is made up of 16 amino acids. Trimming took 4 bases from V and 0 from J, leaving 17 bases between them. Germline V gene sequence: CDR1 SGHRS, CDR2 YFSETQ.

This chain joins TRBV15 and TRBJ1-5; TRBD1 matches at 7 bases. The CDR3 is 16 amino acids. The J segment lost 0 bases and the V segment lost 1 base, leaving 3 bases of the junction unmatched. The germline V gene has CDR1 LNHNV and CDR2 YYDKDF (reference sequence). CDR3 DNA: TGTGCCACCAGCAGAGGACAGGGCTATAGCAATCAGCCCCAGCATTTT. It codes for CATSRGQGYSNQPQHF.